Listed here are 32 T cell receptor beta chains from one sample, sequenced in a study of T cell responses to AZD1222 COVID-19 vaccine. Sequencing was performed with immunoSEQ multiplex PCR; in TCRdb, only in-frame clones are kept and a portion is missing. The sample carries around 140,000 clones, nearly 90% recorded once. The source material was peripheral blood, sampled 28 days after the second dose of the MenACWY control vaccine. These TCRs come from an adult who received the MenACWY meningococcal vaccine as a control.

The chain couples TRBV7-9 to TRBJ1-2, with TRBD1 as a possible D gene (5 bases). The CDR3 contains 14 residues. V lost 5 bases, J lost 2 bases, and 12 bases lay in between. The germline CDR1 and CDR2 sequences are SEHNR and FQNEAQ (reference sequence). The CDR3: CASSGRGENYGYTF. The CDR3 region has the DNA TGTGCCAGCAGCGGTAGGGGCGAAAACTATGGCTACACCTTC.

The J gene is TRBJ2-2, the V gene TRBV7-9; 8 bases match TRBD2. The trim removed 5 bases at V and 4 bases at J, leaving 6 bases unmatched. Germline values: CDR1 SEHNR, CDR2 FQNEAQ (reference sequence). The CDR3 is made up of 15 amino acids. The CDR3 loop reads CASSAGGVSTGELFF. The CDR3 DNA reads TGTGCCAGCAGCGCGGGAGGAGTAAGCACCGGGGAGCTGTTTTTT.

The chain uses TRBV18 and TRBJ1-2, with D uncertain. The CDR3 runs to 15 residues. The germline V gene has CDR1 KGHSH and CDR2 LQKENI. Trimming cost V 6 bases and J 5 bases, with 19 bases left between them. CDR3 residues: CASSPKPGDPYGYTF. The DNA for the CDR3 is TGTGCCAGCTCCCCAAAGCCAGGAGATCCTTATGGCTACACCTTC.

The chain employs TRBV2 and TRBJ1-1; D gene uncertain. Germline-derived CDR1 and CDR2 are SNHLY and FYNNEI. The V end was cut by 5 bases, the J end by 2 bases, with 6 bases between. This CDR3 region has 12 residues. CDR3 bases: TGTGCCAGCAGTCTAGATAACACTGAAGCTTTCTTT. Protein sequence: CASSLDNTEAFF.

The V gene is TRBV5-1, the J gene TRBJ2-4, with 10 bases aligning to TRBD1. J lost 1 base, V lost 3 bases, and 16 bases had no gene match. This CDR3 has 20 residues. Looked up from germline, CDR1 is SGHRS and CDR2 is YFSETQ. The CDR3 DNA sequence: TGCGCCAGCAGCTCCTTACGCCGCGACCCGGGACAGGGGGCCAAAAACATTCAGTACTTC. This translates into CASSSLRRDPGQGAKNIQYF.

V and J are TRBV3-1 (or the pseudogene TRBV3-2) and TRBJ1-3; D is unclear. V lost 1 base and J lost 0, with 7 bases in between. This CDR3 is built from 15 residues. CDR1 is LGHDT and CDR2 is YNNKEL in the germline V gene (reference sequence). DNA of the CDR3: TGTGCCAGCAGCCAAGTCGCGAGCTCTGGAAACACCATATATTTT. Translated: CASSQVASSGNTIYF.

This clone was seen a few times. Written as DNA, the CDR3 is TGTGCCATCAGCACACGATTAGAGACAGGGTGGGGTGAAGCTTTCTTT. Residues: CAISTRLETGWGEAFF. V and J are TRBV10-3 and TRBJ1-1, with TRBD1 matching 7 bases. CDR1 and CDR2 from the germline V gene are ENHRY and SYGVKD. Trimming removed 6 bases from V and 7 bases from J; junction bases left unmatched: 17. This CDR3 contains 16 residues.

This chain joins TRBV6-5 and TRBJ1-2, with D perhaps TRBD1 (6 bases). V was pared by 0 bases and J by 4 bases, with 6 bases between. The germline V gene has CDR1 MNHEY and CDR2 SVGAGI. CDR3 length: 13 amino acids. The CDR3, as DNA: TGTGCCAGCAGTTACTCGACAGGCTATGGCTACACCTTC. Translation gives CASSYSTGYGYTF.

The rearrangement uses TRBV4-2 and TRBJ1-5; D gene uncertain. Deletions cut 4 bases from V and 6 bases from J, with 10 bases between. CDR1 LGHNA and CDR2 YNFKEQ come from the germline V gene. The CDR3 runs 13 residues. The CDR3 DNA reads TGTGCCAGCAGCCCGGACTTAAGTCAGCCCCAGCATTTT. This translates into CASSPDLSQPQHF.

This chain connects TRBV7-2 to TRBJ1-2, with TRBD1 matching 8 bases. J was trimmed by 3 bases and V by 5 bases; bases with no gene match: 5. CDR1 SGHTA and CDR2 FQGNSA come from the germline V gene. The CDR3 loop spans 14 amino acids. CDR3 amino acids: CASSPGGAHYGYTF. CDR3 in DNA: TGTGCCAGCAGCCCAGGGGGCGCGCACTATGGCTACACCTTC.

CDR3 nucleotides: TGTGCCTGGACAGGGCAAAACACTGAAGCTTTCTTT. The encoded protein is CAWTGQNTEAFF. The chain is built from TRBV30 and TRBJ1-1; a weak D match, TRBD1 (5 bases). The V end was cut by 4 bases, the J end by 2 bases, with 8 bases between. This CDR3 is 12 amino acids long. Germline V gives CDR1 GTSNPN, CDR2 SVGIG (reference sequence).

The chain is built from TRBV29-1 and TRBJ2-1; D is tentatively TRBD1 or TRBD2 (5 bases each). Germline V lookup: CDR1 SQVTM, CDR2 ANQGSEA. V lost 5 bases and J 5 bases, leaving 19 bases between the germline ends. CDR3 size: 15 residues. The CDR3 loop is CSVSPRTGLNNEQFF. For the CDR3, the DNA is TGCAGCGTTTCCCCCCGGACGGGGCTAAACAATGAGCAGTTCTTC.

This clone appeared a few times. This chain uses TRBV19 with TRBJ1-1, with D unclear. This CDR3 is 13 amino acids long. With 5 bases removed from V and 8 bases from J, the gap between germline ends came to 15 bases. CDR1 is LNHDA, CDR2 SQIVND, per germline (reference sequence). The CDR3 sequence is CASSSAGLREAFF. The CDR3 DNA sequence: TGTGCCAGTAGTTCGGCCGGATTACGGGAAGCTTTCTTT. Full variable domain (outside the CDR3, taken from reference TRBV19 and TRBJ1-1): DGGITQSPKYLFRKEGQNVTLSCEQNLNHDAMYWYRQDPGQGLRLIYYSQIVNDFQKGDIAEGYSVSREKKESFPLTVTSAQKNPTAFYLCASSSAGLREAFFGQGTRLTVV.

The gene calls are TRBV2 and TRBJ2-1; D is possibly TRBD2 (5 bases). This CDR3 region has 12 residues. V was cut by 8 bases and J by 9 bases, with 14 bases left in between. Germline CDR1 SNHLY, CDR2 FYNNEI. The CDR3 reads CASHFSEGEQFF. The CDR3 nucleotides read TGTGCCAGCCATTTCTCAGAGGGTGAGCAGTTCTTC.

The genes are TRBV30 and TRBJ1-1; no firm D call. The CDR3 spans 14 residues. The germline gives CDR1 GTSNPN, CDR2 SVGIG (reference sequence). Trimming shortened V by 3 bases and J by 1 base, and 12 bases separated the two germline ends. The CDR3 DNA reads TGTGCCTGGAGCAATGCGCCCCGGAACACTGAAGCTTTCTTT. Translating it yields CAWSNAPRNTEAFF.

The chain combines TRBV5-1 with TRBJ1-3; possible D gene TRBD1, 5 bases. V was cut by 0 bases and J by 3 bases, with 19 bases left in between. The CDR3 is 18 amino acids. From germline, CDR1 is SGHRS and CDR2 YFSETQ. The CDR3 loop is CASSLASRSTVLGNTIYF. The CDR3 nucleotides are TGCGCCAGCAGCTTGGCCAGTCGGTCGACAGTTCTTGGAAACACCATATATTTT.

This chain connects TRBV5-1 to TRBJ1-4; D may be TRBD1 (5 bases). CDR1 is SGHRS and CDR2 is YFSETQ in the germline V gene. The CDR3 consists of 13 residues. V was clipped by 1 base and J by 8 bases, with 9 bases between them. CDR3 sequence reads: CASSLPGEEKLFF. CDR3 coding DNA: TGCGCCAGCAGCTTGCCGGGGGAAGAAAAACTGTTTTTT. Filled out from reference TRBV5-1 and TRBJ1-4, the complete variable domain reads KAGVTQTPRYLIKTRGQQVTLSCSPISGHRSVSWYQQTPGQGLQFLFEYFSETQRNKGNFPGRFSGRQFSNSRSEMNVSTLELGDSALYLCASSLPGEEKLFFGSGTQLSVL.

The rearrangement links TRBV10-3 to TRBJ2-2, with TRBD1 matching over 7 bases. This CDR3 has 17 residues. Looked up from germline, CDR1 is ENHRY and CDR2 is SYGVKD. V lost 0 bases to trimming and J lost 2 bases; unmatched junction nucleotides: 6. Written as DNA, the CDR3 is TGTGCCATCAGTGAGTCGATAAACAGGGGTAACACCGGGGAGCTGTTTTTT. Protein product: CAISESINRGNTGELFF.

The chain has TRBV11-3 and TRBJ2-3; a weak D match, TRBD2 (5 bases). The CDR3 spans 15 residues. Trimming left V 5 bases short and J 1 base short, with 13 bases between. Germline CDR1 reads SGHNT; CDR2 reads YENEEA. CDR3 in amino acids: CASSTSHGGTDTQYF. The CDR3 DNA sequence: TGTGCCAGCAGCACCAGCCACGGGGGCACAGATACGCAGTATTTT.

The chain joins TRBV7-2 to TRBJ1-2; D is unresolved. Germline values: CDR1 SGHTA, CDR2 FQGNSA. The germline V and J ends were trimmed by 6 bases and 4 bases, with 15 bases remaining between them. The CDR3 length is 14 residues. As DNA, the CDR3 is TGTGCCAGCAGAACAGACGGAGCGGTCTATGGCTACACCTTC. As protein: CASRTDGAVYGYTF.

The chain has TRBV7-2 and TRBJ1-2; TRBD1 aligns across 7 bases. Looked up from germline, CDR1 is SGHTA and CDR2 is FQGNSA. CDR3 size: 13 residues. The ends lost 3 bases at V and 4 bases at J; junction bases unmatched: 2. The CDR3 is CASSFTGAYGYTF. Written as DNA, the CDR3 is TGTGCCAGCAGCTTCACAGGGGCCTATGGCTACACCTTC.

This chain connects TRBV15 to TRBJ1-2, with D possibly TRBD1 on 5 matching bases. The CDR3 loop spans 14 amino acids. The germline V gene encodes CDR1 LNHNV and CDR2 YYDKDF (reference sequence). With 0 bases removed from V and 4 bases from J, the gap between germline ends came to 9 bases. CDR3 residues: CATSRDRDIYGYTF. The CDR3 nucleotides read TGTGCCACCAGCAGAGACAGGGATATCTATGGCTACACCTTC.

The chain carries TRBV18 and TRBJ1-2; maybe TRBD1 (5 bases). V was clipped by 3 bases and J by 5 bases, with 13 bases between them. The CDR3 loop spans 14 amino acids. Germline V lookup: CDR1 KGHSH, CDR2 LQKENI. The CDR3 is CASSPTEGIYGYTF. DNA for the CDR3: TGTGCCAGCTCACCGACGGAGGGGATATATGGCTACACCTTC.

The chain carries TRBV12-3 or TRBV12-4 and TRBJ1-4; perhaps TRBD1 as D (5 bases). Trimming stripped 3 bases from V and 7 bases from J, with 9 bases between. This CDR3 has 13 residues. The CDR3 bases are TGTGCCAGCAGTTTGGGGCAAAGTGAAAAACTGTTTTTT. Translation gives CASSLGQSEKLFF.

V usage is TRBV21-1 and J usage is TRBJ2-1; the table names TRBD1, a call not compared with the DNA. TRBV21-1 constitutes a pseudogene. The CDR3 extends over 16 amino acids. CDR3 sequence reads: CASRPGQGTIYNEQFF. The CDR3 DNA reads as TGTGCCAGCAGACCCGGACAGGGCACAATTTACAATGAGCAGTTCTTC.

Written as DNA, the CDR3 is TGTGCCAGTAGTATGGAGTCTTTCGAAAAACTGTTTTTT. It is translated as CASSMESFEKLFF. The rearrangement links TRBV19 to TRBJ1-4; no reliable D call. Looked up from germline, CDR1 is LNHDA and CDR2 is SQIVND (reference sequence). This CDR3 spans 13 amino acids. The V and J ends lost 3 bases and 8 bases respectively, with 10 bases between them.

This clone was seen a single time. The chain uses TRBV7-3 and TRBJ2-1, with 12 bases lining up with TRBD2. CDR3 length: 20 amino acids. J lost 4 bases, V lost 3 bases, and 16 bases had no gene match. Germline V gene sequence: CDR1 SGHTA, CDR2 FQGTGA. CDR3 nucleotides: TGTGCCAGCAGCTTTACGACCGTTCCGGGACTAGCGGGCCGATACAATGAGCAGTTCTTC. It yields the protein CASSFTTVPGLAGRYNEQFF.

The chain links TRBV28 to TRBJ2-3; D remains unclear. The CDR3 has 15 residues. V gave up 1 base and J gave up 7 bases, with 15 bases separating them. CDR1 and CDR2 (germline): MDHEN, SYDVKM. The CDR3 coding sequence is TGTGCCAGCAGTTTATATTCGTCCTACCCGTATACGCAGTATTTT. Protein sequence: CASSLYSSYPYTQYF.

V and J are TRBV6-4 and TRBJ1-1; 9 bases match TRBD1. Germline V gene sequence: CDR1 MRHNA, CDR2 SNTAGT. Trimming at V came to 0 bases and at J to 5 bases, leaving 1 base not matched to a gene. The CDR3 is 14 amino acids. The CDR3 region is CASSDSDRGTEAFF. The CDR3 DNA reads TGTGCCAGCAGTGACTCCGACAGGGGGACTGAAGCTTTCTTT.

J is TRBJ1-2 and V is TRBV11-3; 7 nucleotides agree with TRBD1. This CDR3 has 14 amino acids. J lost 0 bases, V lost 4 bases, and 2 bases had no gene match. Germline-derived CDR1 and CDR2 are SGHNT and YENEEA. CDR3 coding DNA: TGTGCCAGCAGCTCCGGACAGGCTAACTATGGCTACACCTTC. This encodes CASSSGQANYGYTF.

The chain uses TRBV28 and TRBJ1-1, with D tentatively TRBD1 (5 bases). V lost 7 bases and J 10 bases, leaving 16 bases between the germline ends. The V gene's germline CDR1 is MDHEN and CDR2 SYDVKM. This CDR3 comprises 12 residues. CDR3 loop: CASNRDPVGAFF. Here the CDR3 DNA reads TGTGCCAGCAATCGGGACCCCGTTGGAGCTTTCTTT.

This clone has only one observation. The CDR3 DNA sequence: TGTGCCAGCACCGCGTTCGAGAACACTGAAGCTTTCTTT. This gives the protein CASTAFENTEAFF. The J gene is TRBJ1-1, the V gene TRBV12-3 or TRBV12-4; D gene ambiguous. This CDR3 is built from 13 residues. The ends were cut back, 7 bases at V and 1 base at J, with 10 bases in the middle.